A selection of T cell receptor beta chains follows, all from one sample in a study of blood T cell repertoires in COVID-19. The repertoire was sequenced with immunoSEQ multiplex PCR; TCRdb's copy has only in-frame clones and lacks some. Of roughly 71,000 clones in the sample, roughly 83% were seen once. Specimen: peripheral blood. Receptors were obtained from a middle-aged man with active COVID-19. The CDR3 runs from the conserved cysteine through the conserved F or W. Fields, in order: V gene, clone size, J gene, CDR3 length, CDR3 protein. Not every row has a clone size; where given, it reads once, few, many or a size class.

TRBV10-3	-	TRBJ1-2	15	CAISEQGRGNYGYTF
TRBV7-2	-	TRBJ2-2	17	CASSFLSWTSNTGELFF
TRBV5-1	-	TRBJ1-1	11	CASRQGSEAFF
TRBV2	-	TRBJ2-7	15	CASARQGLAAYEQYF
TRBV7-2	-	TRBJ1-5	16	CASSLASTVSNQPQHF
TRBV6-6	-	TRBJ2-1	14	CASTRWGQYNEQFF
TRBV6-6	-	TRBJ1-2	15	CASSSLDRVRDGYTF
TRBV20-1	once	TRBJ1-1	11	CSARLYTEAFF
TRBV3-1/TRBV3-2	-	TRBJ2-5	18	CAIKGPRLAGGSRETQYF
TRBV7-9	-	TRBJ2-7	16	CASTLHLAGTNYEQYF
TRBV19	-	TRBJ2-7	14	CASSNAGLASEQYF
TRBV7-2	-	TRBJ2-3	11	CASGSGDTQYF
TRBV6-6	-	TRBJ2-7	12	CASSYLFYEQYF
TRBV30	once	TRBJ1-5	16	CAWSEGGMIGNQPQHF
TRBV14	-	TRBJ2-7	17	CASSREVHRGGAYEQYF
TRBV18	-	TRBJ1-2	15	CASSPAVEVNYGYTF
TRBV15	-	TRBJ1-1	14	CATSRGSTEGRAFF
TRBV19	once	TRBJ1-1	16	CASSIDPRDSNTEAFF
TRBV18	few	TRBJ1-3	14	CASSKTGGLNTIYF
TRBV5-1	-	TRBJ2-7	15	CASSFRGQPSYEQYF
TRBV5-5	-	TRBJ2-7	11	CASRLSYEQYF
TRBV4-1	-	TRBJ2-1	16	CASSRTGTGNYNEQFF
TRBV4-1	once	TRBJ1-2	19	CASSQGGGAGITTFYGYTF
TRBV27	-	TRBJ1-1	13	CASSLKGGTEAFF
TRBV11-2	-	TRBJ2-1	14	CASSLRGGGNEQFF
TRBV18	-	TRBJ1-6	13	CASSPDGPSPLHF
TRBV7-2	once	TRBJ1-1	16	CASSRTGGVWNTEAFF
TRBV30	few	TRBJ1-1	13	CAWRGQGVAEAFF
TRBV2	-	TRBJ1-1	13	CASSLQGSTEAFF
TRBV3-1/TRBV3-2	-	TRBJ2-2	18	CASSQNPSGASNTGELFF
TRBV3-1/TRBV3-2	-	TRBJ1-2	15	CASFGRGGQRYGYTF
TRBV6-6	-	TRBJ1-5	14	CASSYSEGWQPQHF
TRBV25-1	-	TRBJ1-2	13	CASSRGGRSGYTF
TRBV7-9	-	TRBJ2-3	15	CASSPNGGSSDTQYF
TRBV5-5	-	TRBJ2-4	13	CASSRSLRDIQYF
TRBV7-9	-	TRBJ2-2	15	CASTPWTGNTGELFF
TRBV15	-	TRBJ2-1	15	CATSRVAASYNEQFF
TRBV30	-	TRBJ2-7	11	CACGTAYEQYF
TRBV5-1	-	TRBJ2-7	14	CASSLGGSGYEQYF
TRBV11-2	-	TRBJ1-1	12	CASSYGITEAFF
TRBV15	once	TRBJ2-1	16	CATSREGLAGGNEQFF